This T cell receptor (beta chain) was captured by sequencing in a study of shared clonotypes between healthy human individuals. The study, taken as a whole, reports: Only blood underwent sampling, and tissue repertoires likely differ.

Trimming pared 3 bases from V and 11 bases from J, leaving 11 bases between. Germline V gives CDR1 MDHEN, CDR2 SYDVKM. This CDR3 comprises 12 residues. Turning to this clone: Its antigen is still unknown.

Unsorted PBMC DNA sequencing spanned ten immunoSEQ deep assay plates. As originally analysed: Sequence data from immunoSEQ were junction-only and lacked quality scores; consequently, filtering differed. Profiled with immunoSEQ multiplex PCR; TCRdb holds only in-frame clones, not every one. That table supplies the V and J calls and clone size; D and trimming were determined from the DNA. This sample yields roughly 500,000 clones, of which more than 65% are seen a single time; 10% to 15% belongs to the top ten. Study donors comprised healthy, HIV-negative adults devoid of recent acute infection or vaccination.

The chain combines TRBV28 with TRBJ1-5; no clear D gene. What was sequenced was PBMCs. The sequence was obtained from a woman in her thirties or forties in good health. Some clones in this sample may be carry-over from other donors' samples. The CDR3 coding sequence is TGTGCCAGCAGTTTTGGCCGGCGGTCCCAGCATTTT. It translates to CASSFGRRSQHF.